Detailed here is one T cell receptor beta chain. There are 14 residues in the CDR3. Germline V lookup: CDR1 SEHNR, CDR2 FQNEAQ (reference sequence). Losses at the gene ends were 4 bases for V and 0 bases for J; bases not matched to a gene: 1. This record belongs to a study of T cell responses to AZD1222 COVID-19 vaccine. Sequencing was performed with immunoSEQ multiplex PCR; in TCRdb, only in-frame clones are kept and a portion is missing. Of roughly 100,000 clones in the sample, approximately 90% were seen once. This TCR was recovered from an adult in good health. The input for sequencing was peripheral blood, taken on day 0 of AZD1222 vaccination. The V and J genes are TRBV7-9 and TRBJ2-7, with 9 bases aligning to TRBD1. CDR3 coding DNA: TGTGCCAGCAGCTCGGGACAGGGCTCCTACGAGCAGTACTTC. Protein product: CASSSGQGSYEQYF.